The 14 T cell receptor beta chains presented below share a single source sample, sequenced in a study of pediatric ulcerative colitis (dated by TCRdb to about 2019). During colonoscopy, one to two rectal pinch biopsies were obtained for research purposes. Library prep was done by the immunoSEQ multiplex PCR assay. In TCRdb, the immuneACCESS table is reduced to in-frame sequences with V and J assigned. These tables do not hold every clone; where another copy was compared, an unresolved V gene accounts for under half, and the others remain unexplained. The sample table shows tens of thousands of clones, and roughly 73% are seen once. Of the sample, about 0.7% falls within the top ten clones. The sequencing input was gut tissue. Receptors were obtained from a boy aged 10-17 years with moderate ulcerative colitis.

The rearrangement uses TRBV29-1 and TRBJ1-4, with 9 bases aligning to TRBD1. The length of the CDR3 is 15 residues. The germline CDR1 and CDR2 sequences are SQVTM and ANQGSEA. Unmatched junction bases numbered 10, after V lost 3 bases and J lost 8 bases. CDR3 sequence (DNA): TGCAGCGTTGAGGTAGTGGGACAGGGAGGGGAAAAACTGTTTTTT. The encoded protein is CSVEVVGQGGEKLFF.

The genes are TRBV5-1 and TRBJ2-5; 9 bases line up with TRBD1. Germline CDR1 reads SGHRS; CDR2 reads YFSETQ. V was clipped by 0 bases and J by 4 bases; unmatched bases: 4. This CDR3 has 15 amino acids. CDR3 in DNA: TGCGCCAGCAGCTTGGGGGGACAGGGAGCAGAGACCCAGTACTTC. Its protein is CASSLGGQGAETQYF.

The V and J genes are TRBV18 and TRBJ2-5, with D possibly TRBD1 on 5 matching bases. Looked up from germline, CDR1 is KGHSH and CDR2 is LQKENI. V was cut by 2 bases and J by 6 bases, with 13 bases left in between. The CDR3 loop spans 14 amino acids. The CDR3 reads CASSPNQGRQTQYF. The CDR3 bases are TGTGCCAGCTCACCAAATCAGGGTAGGCAGACCCAGTACTTC.

The chain recombines TRBV7-9 with TRBJ2-5; the D is unclear. The CDR3 consists of 14 residues. Trimming stripped 3 bases from V and 1 base from J, with 9 bases between. Germline CDR1 reads SEHNR; CDR2 reads FQNEAQ (reference sequence). The CDR3 coding sequence is TGTGCCAGCAGCTTTCAAGGACCCCAAGAGACCCAGTACTTC. Its protein is CASSFQGPQETQYF.

Here the CDR3 reads CASSADRGQNSPLHF. The CDR3 coding sequence is TGTGCCAGCAGCGCGGACAGGGGGCAGAATTCACCCCTCCACTTT. The chain joins TRBV7-3 to TRBJ1-6; 11 bases match TRBD1. Unmatched junction bases numbered 4, after V lost 5 bases and J lost 7 bases. Germline V gives CDR1 SGHTA, CDR2 FQGTGA. The CDR3 loop spans 15 amino acids.

The chain employs TRBV2 and TRBJ2-5; D gene unclear. V gave up 6 bases and J gave up 5 bases, with 10 bases separating them. The CDR3 totals 12 residues. Germline V gene sequence: CDR1 SNHLY, CDR2 FYNNEI. Here the CDR3 DNA reads TGTGCCAGCAGAGGTAGTAGTGAGACCCAGTACTTC. Amino acid sequence: CASRGSSETQYF.

The chain combines TRBV13 with TRBJ2-7; D is uncertain. Trimming took 2 bases from V and 2 from J, leaving 7 bases between them. The germline V gene encodes CDR1 PRHDT and CDR2 FYEKMQ (reference sequence). The CDR3 sequence is 13 residues long. CDR3 in DNA: TGTGCCAGCAGCTTATTAGGCCCCTACGAGCAGTACTTC. Its translation is CASSLLGPYEQYF.

The rearrangement joins TRBV6-1 to TRBJ2-3; D ambiguous. CDR3 length equals 16 residues. V lost 4 bases, J lost 4 bases, and 18 bases lay in between. In germline, CDR1 is MNHNS, CDR2 SASEGT. CDR3 sequence reads: CASSGRGALRADTQYF. DNA of the CDR3: TGTGCCAGCAGTGGACGAGGTGCATTAAGGGCAGATACGCAGTATTTT.

The rearrangement links TRBV11-3 to TRBJ2-7, with D tentatively TRBD2 (6 bases). The V gene lost 3 bases and the J gene lost 3 bases, with 12 bases spanning the gap. The CDR3 sequence is 14 residues long. CDR1 is SGHNT, CDR2 YENEEA, per germline. CDR3 loop: CASSFRWGDYEQYF. CDR3 DNA sequence: TGTGCCAGCAGCTTCCGGTGGGGGGACTACGAGCAGTACTTC.

A single count supports this clone. This chain links TRBV4-3 with TRBJ2-3, with D possibly matching TRBD1 (6 bases). Germline loops: CDR1 LGHNA, CDR2 YSLEER. V lost 1 base, J lost 2 bases, and 13 bases lay in between. There are 16 residues in the CDR3. This CDR3 reads CASSQGPTGITDTQYF. CDR3 nucleotide sequence: TGCGCCAGCAGCCAAGGTCCGACAGGTATCACAGATACGCAGTATTTT.

The chain joins TRBV10-3 to TRBJ2-7; tentatively, D is TRBD2 (5 bases). V lost 6 bases and J lost 5, with 20 bases in between. CDR1 ENHRY and CDR2 SYGVKD come from the germline V gene. The CDR3 runs 15 residues. The CDR3 here is CAIRAKREYLHEQYF. CDR3 coding DNA: TGTGCCATCAGGGCTAAGAGGGAGTATCTCCACGAGCAGTACTTC.

The V call is TRBV15, the J call TRBJ2-2, with D unclear. V was shortened by 0 bases and J by 6 bases, with 8 bases between the two germline ends. There are 14 residues in the CDR3. Germline V gene data show CDR1 as LNHNV and CDR2 as YYDKDF (reference sequence). The DNA of the CDR3 is TGTGCCACCAGCAGAGATCGGACCGCCGGGGAGCTGTTTTTT. This codes for CATSRDRTAGELFF.

This clone was counted only a few times. The chain has TRBV7-3 and TRBJ1-3, with D unclear. The CDR3 covers 15 residues. Germline V lookup: CDR1 SGHTA, CDR2 FQGTGA. The V end lost 2 bases, the J end lost 0 bases, and 8 bases lay between the germline ends. The CDR3 nucleotides read TGTGCCAGCAGCTTATGGGCTAGCTCTGGAAACACCATATATTTT. It yields the protein CASSLWASSGNTIYF.

This chain uses TRBV7-2 with TRBJ2-2; no firm D call. Trimming left V 2 bases short and J 2 bases short, with 6 bases between. CDR3 length: 14 residues. Germline V lookup: CDR1 SGHTA, CDR2 FQGNSA. The CDR3 loop is CASSLYYNTGELFF. CDR3 bases: TGTGCCAGCAGCTTATATTATAACACCGGGGAGCTGTTTTTT.